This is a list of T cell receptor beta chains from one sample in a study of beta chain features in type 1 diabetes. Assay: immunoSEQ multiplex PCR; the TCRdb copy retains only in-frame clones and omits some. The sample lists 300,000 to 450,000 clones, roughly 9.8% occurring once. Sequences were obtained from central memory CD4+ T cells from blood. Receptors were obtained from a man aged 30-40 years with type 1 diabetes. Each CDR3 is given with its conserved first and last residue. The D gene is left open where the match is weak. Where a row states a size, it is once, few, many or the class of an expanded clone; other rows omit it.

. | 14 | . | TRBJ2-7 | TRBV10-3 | TGTGCCATCGTGCCGGGGAGAGGGACCTACGAGCAGTACTTC | CAIVPGRGTYEQYF
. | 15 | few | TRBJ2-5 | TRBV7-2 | TGTGCCAGCAGCTCAGGTGCAGGGGGATGGAGGGAGCAGTACTTC | CASSSGAGGWREQYF
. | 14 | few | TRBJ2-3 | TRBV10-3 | TGTGCCATCAGTGAGCGGTCAAACACAGATACGCAGTATTTT | CAISERSNTDTQYF
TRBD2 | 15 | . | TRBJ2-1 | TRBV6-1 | TGTGCCAGCAGTGAGCGACTAGCGGGGAACAATGAGCAGTTCTTC | CASSERLAGNNEQFF
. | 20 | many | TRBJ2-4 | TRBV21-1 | TGTGCCAGCAGCTCCCACCATAGCGGGAGGGCCAGGAAAACCAAAAACATTCAGTACTTC | CASSSHHSGRARKTKNIQYF
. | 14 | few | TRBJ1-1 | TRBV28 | TGTGCCAGCAGTTTAACGTCAAAGAACACTGAAGCTTTCTTT | CASSLTSKNTEAFF
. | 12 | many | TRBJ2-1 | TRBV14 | TGTGCCAGCAGCCAAGATTGGAATGAGCAGTTCTTC | CASSQDWNEQFF
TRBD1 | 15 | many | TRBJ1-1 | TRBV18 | TGTGCCAGCTCACCTTTGGACAGGGGGCGGACTGAAGCTTTCTTT | CASSPLDRGRTEAFF
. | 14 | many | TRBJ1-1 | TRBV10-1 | TGCGCCAGCAGGAGGGGAGGGTCGAACACTGAAGCTTTCTTT | CASRRGGSNTEAFF
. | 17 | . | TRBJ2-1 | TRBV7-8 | TGTGCCAGCAGCTCGCCACTTGGGGATAGCGTCCACAATGAGCAGTTCTTC | CASSSPLGDSVHNEQFF
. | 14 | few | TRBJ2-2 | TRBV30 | TGTGCTTCACGCCCGGGGGCTAACACCGGGGAGCTGTTTTTT | CASRPGANTGELFF
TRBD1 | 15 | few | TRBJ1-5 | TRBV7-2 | TGTGCCAGCAGCTTATACAGGGGTAGCAATCAGCCCCAGCATTTT | CASSLYRGSNQPQHF
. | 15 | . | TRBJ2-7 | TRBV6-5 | TGTGCCAGCAGCCTTACCCTCAGGGAGGCCTACGAGCAGTACTTC | CASSLTLREAYEQYF
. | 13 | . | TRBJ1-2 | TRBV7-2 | TGTGCCAGCAGCTTAGCTGGAAACTATGGCTACACCTTC | CASSLAGNYGYTF
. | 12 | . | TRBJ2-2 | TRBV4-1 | TGCGCCAGCCGGGGGTTCACCGGGGAGCTGTTTTTT | CASRGFTGELFF
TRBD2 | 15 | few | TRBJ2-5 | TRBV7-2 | TGTGCCAGCAGCTTAGGCCTAGCGGTCCAAGAGACCCAGTACTTC | CASSLGLAVQETQYF
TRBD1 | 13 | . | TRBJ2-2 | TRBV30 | TGTGCCTGGACCGAACAGGGGGCAGGGGAGCTGTTTTTT | CAWTEQGAGELFF
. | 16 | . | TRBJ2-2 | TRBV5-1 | TGCGCCAGCAGCCTCCTGAGCGGACCGAACACCGGGGAGCTGTTTTTT | CASSLLSGPNTGELFF
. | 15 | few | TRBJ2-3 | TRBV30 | TGTGCCTGGAGTAAGGGGACGGGGGTCGTCGATACGCAGTATTTT | CAWSKGTGVVDTQYF
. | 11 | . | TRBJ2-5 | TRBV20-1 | TGCAGTGCTAGCCGTTTGGAGACCCAGTACTTC | CSASRLETQYF
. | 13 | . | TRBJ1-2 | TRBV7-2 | TGTGCCAGCAGCCCTAGCGGAGTGGATGGCTACACCTTC | CASSPSGVDGYTF
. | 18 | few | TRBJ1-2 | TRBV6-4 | TGTGCCATCAGTGAACGGTTTTCCAGGGCCGGGGCTAACTATGGCTACACCTTC | CAISERFSRAGANYGYTF
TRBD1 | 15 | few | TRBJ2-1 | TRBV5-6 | TGTGCCAGCAGCTTGGAAACAGGGGCCTACAATGAGCAGTTCTTC | CASSLETGAYNEQFF
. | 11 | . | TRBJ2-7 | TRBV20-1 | TGCAGTGCCAGAAATATCTACGAGCAGTACTTC | CSARNIYEQYF
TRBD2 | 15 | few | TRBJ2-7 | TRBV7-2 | TGTGCCAGCAGCTACGATACTAGCGGGAGCTACGAGCAGTACTTC | CASSYDTSGSYEQYF
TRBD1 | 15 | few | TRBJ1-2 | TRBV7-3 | TGTGCCAGCAGCCCCCGGGGCGGACAGGGCTATGGCTACACCTTC | CASSPRGGQGYGYTF
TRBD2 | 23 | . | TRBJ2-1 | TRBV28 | TGTGCCAGCAGTTTACAGACTACCTGGGACACTAGCGGGACGAGGGTGGTCCACGATGAGCAGTTCTTC | CASSLQTTWDTSGTRVVHDEQFF
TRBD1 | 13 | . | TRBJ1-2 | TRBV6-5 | TGTGCCAGCAGATCAGGGGGATTGTATGGCTACACCTTC | CASRSGGLYGYTF
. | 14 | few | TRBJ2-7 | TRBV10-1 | TGCGCCACCGGAGCCGGGGAAAGCTCCTACGAGCAGTACTTC | CATGAGESSYEQYF
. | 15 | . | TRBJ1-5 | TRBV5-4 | TGTGCCAGCAGCTTGGAGCAGGGGACGAATCAGCCCCAGCATTTT | CASSLEQGTNQPQHF
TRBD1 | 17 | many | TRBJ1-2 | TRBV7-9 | TGTGCCAGCAGCCCGCAGACAGGGAGGAACTCCAACTATGGCTACACCTTC | CASSPQTGRNSNYGYTF
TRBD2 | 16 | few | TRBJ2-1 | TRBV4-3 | TGCGCCAGCAGCCAAGATTCTAGCGGGATAGACTATGAGCAGTTCTTC | CASSQDSSGIDYEQFF
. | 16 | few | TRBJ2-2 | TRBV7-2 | TGTGCCAGCAGCTTTAACGCAGGGGCGAACACCGGGGAGCTGTTTTTT | CASSFNAGANTGELFF
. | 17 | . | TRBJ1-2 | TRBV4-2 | TGTGCCAGCAGCCAAGATAACACCGGAGGGAGGAGCAAAGGCTACACCTTC | CASSQDNTGGRSKGYTF
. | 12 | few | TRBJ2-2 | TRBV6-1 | TGTGCCATCGGACGATTCACCGGGGAGCTGTTTTTT | CAIGRFTGELFF
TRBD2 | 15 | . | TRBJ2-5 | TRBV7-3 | TGTGCCAGCAGCTTAATGACTAGCGGGAAAGAGACCCAGTACTTC | CASSLMTSGKETQYF
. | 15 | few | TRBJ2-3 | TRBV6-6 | TGTGCCAGCAGTTCCTACAACCGAGGCACAGATACGCAGTATTTT | CASSSYNRGTDTQYF
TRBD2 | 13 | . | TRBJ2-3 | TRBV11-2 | TGTGCCAGCAAGCTCGGCGGGGGGTATACGCAGTATTTT | CASKLGGGYTQYF
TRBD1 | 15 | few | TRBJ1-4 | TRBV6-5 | TGTGCCAGCAGGGGGCCGGGACAGGGGAATGAAAAACTGTTTTTT | CASRGPGQGNEKLFF
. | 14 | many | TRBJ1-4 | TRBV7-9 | TGTGCCAGCAGCCCTCTAGCAACTAATGAAAAACTGTTTTTT | CASSPLATNEKLFF
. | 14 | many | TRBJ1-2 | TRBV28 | TGTGCCAGCAGTCCAGAGTCGTGGGTCGGTGGCTACACCTTC | CASSPESWVGGYTF
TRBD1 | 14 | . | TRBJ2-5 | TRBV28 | TGTGCCAGCAGTTCCCCGGACAGGCAAGAGACCCAGTACTTC | CASSSPDRQETQYF
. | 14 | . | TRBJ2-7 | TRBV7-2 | TGTGCCAGCAGCTTAGGGGGAACCTCCTACGAGCAGTACTTC | CASSLGGTSYEQYF
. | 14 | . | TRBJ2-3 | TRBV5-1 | TGCGCCAGCTCCGCTTGGGGAAGCACAGATACGCAGTATTTT | CASSAWGSTDTQYF
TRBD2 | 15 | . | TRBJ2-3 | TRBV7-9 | TGTGCCAGCAGAACAACTAGCGGGAGGGTGGATACGCAGTATTTT | CASRTTSGRVDTQYF
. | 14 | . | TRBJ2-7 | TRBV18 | TGTGCCAGCTCATCGTCGGACGGGACCTACGAGCAGTACTTC | CASSSSDGTYEQYF
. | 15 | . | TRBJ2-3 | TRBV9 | TGTGCCAGCAGTCGGGGGAGCGGGAGCACAGATACGCAGTATTTT | CASSRGSGSTDTQYF
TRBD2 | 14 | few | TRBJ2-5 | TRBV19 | TGTGCCAGTAGTCCTGGACTAGAGAGAGAGACCCAGTACTTC | CASSPGLERETQYF
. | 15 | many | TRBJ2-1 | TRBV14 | TGTGCCAGCAGCCAAGGGGGACCGCCTTACAATGAGCAGTTCTTC | CASSQGGPPYNEQFF
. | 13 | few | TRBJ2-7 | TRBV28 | TGTGCCAGCAGTCAACCTGGGCCCTACGAGCAGTACTTC | CASSQPGPYEQYF
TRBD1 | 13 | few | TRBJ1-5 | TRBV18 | TGTGCCAGCTCACCCACAGGGGTTCAGCCCCAGCATTTT | CASSPTGVQPQHF
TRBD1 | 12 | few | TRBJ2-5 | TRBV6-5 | TGTGCCATCAAGGGGACAGAAGAGACCCAGTACTTC | CAIKGTEETQYF
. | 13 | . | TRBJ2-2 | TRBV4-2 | TGTGCCAGCAGCCAAGATAAAGTCGGGGAGCTGTTTTTT | CASSQDKVGELFF
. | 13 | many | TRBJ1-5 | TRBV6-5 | TGTGCCAGCAAGGGGGATAGCAATCAGCCCCAGCATTTT | CASKGDSNQPQHF
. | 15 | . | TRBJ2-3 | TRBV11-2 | TGTGCCAGCAGCTTAGCAGCGCCATGGGGAGATACGCAGTATTTT | CASSLAAPWGDTQYF
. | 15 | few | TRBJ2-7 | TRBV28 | TGTGCCAGCAGTTTCCCCCAGGGGTATAACTACGAGCAGTACTTC | CASSFPQGYNYEQYF
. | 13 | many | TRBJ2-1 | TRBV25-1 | TGTGCCAGCAGTGATAGCTCCTACAATGAGCAGTTCTTC | CASSDSSYNEQFF
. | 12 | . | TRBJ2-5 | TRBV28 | TGTGCCAGCAGTTCTTCTCAAGAGACCCAGTACTTC | CASSSSQETQYF
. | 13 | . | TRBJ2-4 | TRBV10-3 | TGTGCCACCAGTGGCCTAGCCAAAAACATTCAGTACTTC | CATSGLAKNIQYF
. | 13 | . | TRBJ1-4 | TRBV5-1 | TGCGCCAGCAGCTTGGAAAGGACTGAAAAACTGTTTTTT | CASSLERTEKLFF